This record covers a single T cell receptor beta chain. This entry is derived from a study of cytomegalovirus exposure and HLA in healthy donors. The CDR3 consists of 13 residues. CDR1 and CDR2 from the germline V gene are SGHNT and YENEEA. V was shortened by 7 bases and J by 3 bases, with 9 bases between the two germline ends. PCR amplification relied on 60 Vbeta primers (plus 13 Jbeta primers). The assay was immunoSEQ multiplex PCR, and TCRdb's table has in-frame clones only and misses some. The sample holds 50,000 to 70,000 clones. What was sequenced was PBMCs. This clonotype was sampled from a young woman in good health and CMV-seronegative. The chain employs TRBV11-3 and TRBJ1-4; TRBD1 might be the D (6 bases). The DNA for the CDR3 is TGTGCCAGCAAACAGGGATCTAATGAAAAACTGTTTTTT. Amino acid sequence: CASKQGSNEKLFF.